This TCR beta chain was sequenced in a study of response to subunit inactivated influenza vaccine. General study points: Authors suggested that a seasonal influenza vaccination recruits few new T cells each time.

TCRdb re-analysed the RT-PCR reads in MiXCR, keeping a single row per CDR3 protein. The sample holds about 160,000 distinct CDR3 sequences, roughly 11% seen once. Comments on this clonotype: Its antigen is still unknown.

The clonotype comes from a man aged 50-59 years who received an inactivated influenza vaccine. Specimen: non-naive T cells sorted from PBMCs, collected 40 to 50 days after vaccination.

CDR3 protein: CASSQEQGGGSPLHF. CDR3 coding DNA: TGTGCCAGCAGCCAGGAACAGGGCGGGGGTTCACCCCTCCACTTT. The chain combines TRBV4-2 with TRBJ1-6; TRBD1 is a possible D gene (6 bases). The CDR3 has 15 residues. The germline gives CDR1 LGHNA, CDR2 YNFKEQ. Trimming took 3 bases from V and 9 from J, leaving 15 bases between them.